This note documents a single T cell receptor (beta chain) sequence. Its antigen is not known. V lost 6 bases and J lost 1, with 9 bases in between. The CDR3 totals 13 residues. CDR1 and CDR2 from the germline V gene are SNHLY and FYNNEI. The record originates from a study of cytomegalovirus exposure and HLA in healthy donors. On the study more broadly: Unique TCR beta sequences numbering some 110 million came from 150 million to 200 million T cells in an earlier analysis. Study results and caveats: Likely technical artifact: a cluster of highly shared sequence variants.

This PCR relied on a set of 60 Vbeta primers and 13 Jbeta primers. Profiled with immunoSEQ multiplex PCR; TCRdb holds only in-frame clones, not every one. This sample has some 150,000 clones, with 60% to 85% found just once. This chain uses TRBV2 with TRBJ1-2; possible D gene TRBD1, 6 bases. The sample comprised PBMCs. The sequence derives from a male donor in good health and CMV-seronegative. The CDR3 spells CASRADSNYGYTF. The CDR3 region has the DNA TGTGCCAGCAGGGCGGACAGTAACTATGGCTACACCTTC.